The entry below describes one T cell receptor (beta chain). The CDR3 length is 15 residues. Trimming took 6 bases from V and 2 from J, leaving 15 bases between them. The V gene's germline CDR1 is ENHRY and CDR2 SYGVKD. These data come from a study of blood T cell repertoires in COVID-19. Participants spanned ages about 18 to 95 years and resided in about 24 US areas. Cohorts were assigned according to the clinical history that participants reported. Authors' data handling: Estimation of nucleated cell counts was performed using reference gene primer amplification. Repertoires were generated with immunoSEQ multiplex PCR, while TCRdb's copy carries only in-frame clones and drops some. The DNA was the basis for D and trimming; V, J and clone size are from that table. Here the sample spans about 210,000 clones, roughly 79% being singletons.

The sample taken for sequencing was PBMCs or T cells enriched from blood (not recorded which). This clonotype was sampled from a woman aged 50 to 65 with acute COVID-19. The chain employs TRBV10-3 and TRBJ2-3; no reliable D call. The chain's CDR3 is CAIRTSHLSTDTQYF. CDR3 nucleotides: TGTGCCATCAGGACATCCCATCTCTCCACAGATACGCAGTATTTT.